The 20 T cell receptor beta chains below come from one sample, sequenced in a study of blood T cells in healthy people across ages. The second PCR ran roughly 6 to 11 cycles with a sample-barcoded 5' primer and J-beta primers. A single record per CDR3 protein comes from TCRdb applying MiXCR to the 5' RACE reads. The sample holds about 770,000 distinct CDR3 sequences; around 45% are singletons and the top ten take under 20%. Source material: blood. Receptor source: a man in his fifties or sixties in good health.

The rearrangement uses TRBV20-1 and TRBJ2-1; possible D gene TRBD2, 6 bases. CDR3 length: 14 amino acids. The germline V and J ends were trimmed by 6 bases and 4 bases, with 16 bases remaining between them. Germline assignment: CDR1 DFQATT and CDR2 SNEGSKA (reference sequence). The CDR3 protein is CSAPVLANYNEQFF. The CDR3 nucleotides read TGCAGTGCCCCAGTTCTAGCGAATTACAATGAGCAGTTCTTC.

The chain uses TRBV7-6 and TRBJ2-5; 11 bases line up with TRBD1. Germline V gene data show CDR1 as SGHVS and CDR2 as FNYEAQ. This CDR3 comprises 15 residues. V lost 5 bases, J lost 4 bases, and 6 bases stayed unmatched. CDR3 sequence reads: CASSPWGTGGETQYF. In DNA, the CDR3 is TGTGCCAGCAGCCCGTGGGGGACAGGGGGAGAGACCCAGTACTTC.

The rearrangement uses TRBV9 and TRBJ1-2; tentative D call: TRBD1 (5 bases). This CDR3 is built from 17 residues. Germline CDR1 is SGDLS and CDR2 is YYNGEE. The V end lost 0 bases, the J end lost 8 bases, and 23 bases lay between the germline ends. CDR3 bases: TGTGCCAGCAGCGTAGGATGGGAGGGGCCCGCGGCGGGAGGCTACACCTTC. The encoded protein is CASSVGWEGPAAGGYTF.

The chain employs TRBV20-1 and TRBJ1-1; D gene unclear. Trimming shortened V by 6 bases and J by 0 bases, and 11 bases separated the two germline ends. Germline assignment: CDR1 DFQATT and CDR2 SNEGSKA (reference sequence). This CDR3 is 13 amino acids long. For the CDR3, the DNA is TGCAGTGCCCAAGGTCCCATGAACACTGAAGCTTTCTTT. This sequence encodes CSAQGPMNTEAFF.

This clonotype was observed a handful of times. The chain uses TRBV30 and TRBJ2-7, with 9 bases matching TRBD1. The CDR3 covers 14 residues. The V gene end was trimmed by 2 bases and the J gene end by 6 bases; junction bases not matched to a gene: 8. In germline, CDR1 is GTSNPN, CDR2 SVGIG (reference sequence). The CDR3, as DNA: TGTGCCTGGAGTCGGGGGACAGGGATACTCGAGCAGTACTTC. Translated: CAWSRGTGILEQYF.

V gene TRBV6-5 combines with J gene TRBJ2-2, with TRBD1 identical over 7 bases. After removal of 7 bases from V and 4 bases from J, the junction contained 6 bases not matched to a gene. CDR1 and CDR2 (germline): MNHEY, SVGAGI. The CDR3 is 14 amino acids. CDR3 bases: TGTGCCAGCACGACAGGGCCGGGCACCGGGGAGCTGTTTTTT. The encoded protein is CASTTGPGTGELFF.

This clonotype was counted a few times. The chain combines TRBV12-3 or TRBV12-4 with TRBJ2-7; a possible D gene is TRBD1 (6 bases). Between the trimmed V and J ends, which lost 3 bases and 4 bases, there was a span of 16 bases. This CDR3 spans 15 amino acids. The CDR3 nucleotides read TGTGCCAGCAGTTTTCAGGGGTCCCTTATTTACGAGCAGTACTTC. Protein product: CASSFQGSLIYEQYF.

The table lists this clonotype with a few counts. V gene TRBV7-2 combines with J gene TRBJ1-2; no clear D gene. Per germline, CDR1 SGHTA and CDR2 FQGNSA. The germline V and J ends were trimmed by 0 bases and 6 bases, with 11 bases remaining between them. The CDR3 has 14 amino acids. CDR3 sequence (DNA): TGTGCCAGCAGCTTAGCGTTAGCGCGTCATGGCTACACCTTC. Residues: CASSLALARHGYTF. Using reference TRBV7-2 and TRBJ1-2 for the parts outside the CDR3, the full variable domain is GAGVSQSPSNKVTEKGKDVELRCDPISGHTALYWYRQSLGQGLEFLIYFQGNSAPDKSGLPSDRFSAERTGGSVSTLTIQRTQQEDSAVYLCASSLALARHGYTFGSGTRLTVV.

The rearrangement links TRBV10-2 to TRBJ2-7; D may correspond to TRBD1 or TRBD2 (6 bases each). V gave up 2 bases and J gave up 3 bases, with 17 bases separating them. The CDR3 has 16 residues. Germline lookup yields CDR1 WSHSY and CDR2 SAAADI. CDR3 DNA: TGCGCCAGCAGTGAGCCGGGGGCTGGATACGGCTACGAGCAGTACTTC. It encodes CASSEPGAGYGYEQYF.

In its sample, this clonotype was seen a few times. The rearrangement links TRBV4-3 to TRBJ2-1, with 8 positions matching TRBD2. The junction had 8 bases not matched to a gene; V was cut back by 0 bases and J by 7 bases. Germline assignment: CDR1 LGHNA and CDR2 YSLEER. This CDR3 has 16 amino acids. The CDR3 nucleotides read TGCGCCAGCAGCCAAGATAGACGGGGGGGTAGGAATGAGCAGTTCTTC. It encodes CASSQDRRGGRNEQFF.

The CDR3 here is CASSEDRALYEQYF. CDR3 nucleotide sequence: TGTGCCAGCAGTGAGGACAGGGCCCTCTACGAGCAGTACTTC. The chain recombines TRBV6-1 with TRBJ2-5; TRBD1 agrees at 8 bases. With the DNA end fitting TRBJ2-7 better, the J assignment may be wrong. This CDR3 contains 14 residues. Germline CDR1 MNHNS, CDR2 SASEGT.

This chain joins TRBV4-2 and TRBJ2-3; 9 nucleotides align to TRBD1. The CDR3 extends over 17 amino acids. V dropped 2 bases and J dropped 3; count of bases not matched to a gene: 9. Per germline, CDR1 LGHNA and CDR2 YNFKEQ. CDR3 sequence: CASSQSFRDRVTDTQYF. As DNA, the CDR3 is TGTGCCAGCAGCCAATCTTTCCGGGACAGGGTTACAGATACGCAGTATTTT.

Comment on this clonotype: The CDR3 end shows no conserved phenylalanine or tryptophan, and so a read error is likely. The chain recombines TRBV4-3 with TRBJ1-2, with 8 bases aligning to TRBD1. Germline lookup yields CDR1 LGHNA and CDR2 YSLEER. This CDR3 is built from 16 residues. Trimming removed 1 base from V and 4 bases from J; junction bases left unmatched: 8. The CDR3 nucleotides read TGCGCCAGCAGCCAAGGCTCAGGGGGCGTAGGCTATGGCTACACCATC. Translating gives CASSQGSGGVGYGYTI.

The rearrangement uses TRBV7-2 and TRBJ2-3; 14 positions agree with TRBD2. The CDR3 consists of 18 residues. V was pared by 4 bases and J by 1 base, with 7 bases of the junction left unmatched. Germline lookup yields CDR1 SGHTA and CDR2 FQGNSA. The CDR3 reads CASSSRLAGGNGTDTQYF. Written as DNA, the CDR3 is TGTGCCAGCAGCTCGCGACTAGCGGGGGGGAATGGCACAGATACGCAGTATTTT.

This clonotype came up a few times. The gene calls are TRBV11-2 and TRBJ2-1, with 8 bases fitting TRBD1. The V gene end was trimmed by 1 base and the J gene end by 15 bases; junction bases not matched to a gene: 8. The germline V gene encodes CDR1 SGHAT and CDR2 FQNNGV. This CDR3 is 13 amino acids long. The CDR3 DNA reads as TGTGCCAGCAGCTTAGGAGGTACAGGGGGGCGGTTCTTC. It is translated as CASSLGGTGGRFF.

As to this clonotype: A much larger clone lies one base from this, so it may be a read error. CDR3 protein: CASLLSGDSYNEQFF. Here the CDR3 DNA reads TGTGCCAGCCTACTAAGCGGGGACTCCTACAATGAGCAGTTCTTC. The V call is TRBV6-6, the J call TRBJ2-1; 7 bases match TRBD2. The trim removed 8 bases at V and 0 bases at J, leaving 7 bases unmatched. Germline CDR1 MNHNY, CDR2 SVGAGI (reference sequence). This CDR3 has 15 amino acids.

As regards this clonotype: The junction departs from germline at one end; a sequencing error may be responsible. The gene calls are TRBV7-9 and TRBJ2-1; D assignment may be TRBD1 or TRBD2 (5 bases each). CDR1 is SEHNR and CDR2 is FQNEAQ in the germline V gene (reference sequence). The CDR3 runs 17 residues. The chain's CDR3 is CASSLARAGRGYNERFF. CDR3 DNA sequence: TGCGCCAGCAGCTTAGCAAGGGCAGGGAGAGGGTACAATGAGCGGTTCTTC.

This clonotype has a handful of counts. The CDR3, as DNA: TGCGCCAGCAGCCAGTGGTGGGGGGCCTCGGTCCAAGAGACCCAGTACTTC. This encodes CASSQWWGASVQETQYF. This chain uses TRBV4-3 with TRBJ2-5; D possibly matches TRBD1 or TRBD2 (6 bases each). This CDR3 is 17 amino acids long. Looked up from germline, CDR1 is LGHNA and CDR2 is YSLEER. V dropped 3 bases and J dropped 1 base, with 18 bases sitting between them.

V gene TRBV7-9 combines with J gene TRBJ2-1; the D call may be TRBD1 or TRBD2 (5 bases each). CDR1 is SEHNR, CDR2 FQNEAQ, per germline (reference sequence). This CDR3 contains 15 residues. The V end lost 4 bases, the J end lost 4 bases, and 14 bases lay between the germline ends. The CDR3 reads CASSSDSGGYNEQFF. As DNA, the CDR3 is TGTGCCAGCAGCTCCGACAGTGGAGGATACAATGAGCAGTTCTTC. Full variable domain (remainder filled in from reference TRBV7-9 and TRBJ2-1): DTGVSQNPRHKITKRGQNVTFRCDPISEHNRLYWYRQTLGQGPEFLTYFQNEAQLEKSRLLSDRFSAERPKGSFSTLEIQRTEQGDSAMYLCASSSDSGGYNEQFFGPGTRLTVL.

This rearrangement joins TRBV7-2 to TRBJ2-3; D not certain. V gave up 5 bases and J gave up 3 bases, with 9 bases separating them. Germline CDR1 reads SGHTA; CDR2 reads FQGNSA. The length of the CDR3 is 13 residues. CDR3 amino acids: CASSRPGTDTQYF. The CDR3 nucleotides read TGTGCCAGCAGCAGACCCGGGACAGATACGCAGTATTTT.